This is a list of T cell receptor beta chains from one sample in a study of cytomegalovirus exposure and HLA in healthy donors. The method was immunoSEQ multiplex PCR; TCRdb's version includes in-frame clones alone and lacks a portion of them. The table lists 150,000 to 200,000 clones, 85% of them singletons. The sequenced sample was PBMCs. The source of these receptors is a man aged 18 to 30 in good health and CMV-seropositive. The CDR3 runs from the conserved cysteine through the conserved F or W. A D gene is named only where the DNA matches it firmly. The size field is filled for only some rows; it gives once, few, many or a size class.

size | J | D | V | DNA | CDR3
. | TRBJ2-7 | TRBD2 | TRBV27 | TGTGCCAGCAGAGCTCCGGGACTAGCGGGAATCTACGAGCAGTACTTC | CASRAPGLAGIYEQYF
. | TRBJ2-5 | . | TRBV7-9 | TGTGCCAGCAGCTCGGGACTTATCAAAGAGACCCAGTACTTC | CASSSGLIKETQYF
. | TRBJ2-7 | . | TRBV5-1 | TGCGCCAGCAGCCACAGGGTCGACGAGCAGTACTTC | CASSHRVDEQYF
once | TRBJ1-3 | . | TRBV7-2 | TGTGCCAGCAGCTTAGTCGGTACAGCCGGAAACACCATATATTTT | CASSLVGTAGNTIYF
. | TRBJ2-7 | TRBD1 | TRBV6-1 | TGTGCCACCGAGACAGGGCCCTACGAGCAGTACTTC | CATETGPYEQYF
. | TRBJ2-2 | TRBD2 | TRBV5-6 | TGTGCCAGCAGCTTGTTCGCTAGCGGGGGCCTCAGGGCGGGGGAGCTGTTTTTT | CASSLFASGGLRAGELFF
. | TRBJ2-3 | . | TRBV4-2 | TGTGCCAGCAGCCAAGGGTTGCAGGGAAGAAATACAGATACGCAGTATTTT | CASSQGLQGRNTDTQYF
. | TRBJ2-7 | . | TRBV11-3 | TGTGCCAGCAGCTCCCACGCCGGAGGGAACGAGCAGTACTTC | CASSSHAGGNEQYF
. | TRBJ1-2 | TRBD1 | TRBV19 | TGTGCCAGTAGTATACATAAGACAGGGGGCGCGAGGTATGGCTACACCTTC | CASSIHKTGGARYGYTF
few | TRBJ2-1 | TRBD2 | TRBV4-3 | TGCGCCAGCACCCCCCGACTAGCGGGGGGGGGCAATGAGCAGTTCTTC | CASTPRLAGGGNEQFF
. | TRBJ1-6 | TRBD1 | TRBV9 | TGTGCCAGCAGCATAAGGGACAGCCCTGGGGGCTCACCCCTCCACTTT | CASSIRDSPGGSPLHF
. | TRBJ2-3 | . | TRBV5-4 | TGTGCCAGCAGCGCGGGACAGCGCGGCACAGATACGCAGTATTTT | CASSAGQRGTDTQYF
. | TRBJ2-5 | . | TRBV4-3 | TGCGCCAGCAGCCAATCCGGGACACCGTACCAGGAGACCCAGTACTTC | CASSQSGTPYQETQYF
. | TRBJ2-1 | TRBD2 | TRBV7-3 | TGTGCCAGCAGCCCGACTAGCGGGGCTTTAAGTGAGCAGTTCTTC | CASSPTSGALSEQFF
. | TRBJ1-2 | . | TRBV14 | TGTGCCAGCAGCCAAGCTCGGACAAACTATGGCTACACCTTC | CASSQARTNYGYTF
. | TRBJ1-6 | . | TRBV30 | TGTGCCTGGACAAGGGGAAATAATTCACCCCTCCACTTT | CAWTRGNNSPLHF
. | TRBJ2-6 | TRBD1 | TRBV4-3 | TGCGCCAGCAGCCAAGGGACAGGGGGCTCTGGGGCCAACGTCCTGACTTTC | CASSQGTGGSGANVLTF
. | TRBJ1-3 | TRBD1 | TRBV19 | TGTGCCAGTAGTAGCATCGGGACAGATTTGGCTGGAAACACCATATATTTT | CASSSIGTDLAGNTIYF
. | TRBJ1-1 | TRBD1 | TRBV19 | TGTGCCAGTAGCTTTGGGGACAGGGGAGTGGACACTGAAGCTTTCTTT | CASSFGDRGVDTEAFF
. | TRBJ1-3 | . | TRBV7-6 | TGTGCCAGCAGCTCTCGGTACTCTGGAAACACCATATATTTT | CASSSRYSGNTIYF
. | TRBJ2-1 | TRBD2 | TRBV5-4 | TGTGCCAGCAGCCTTATAGGACTAGCTGTCGGTGAGCAGTTCTTC | CASSLIGLAVGEQFF
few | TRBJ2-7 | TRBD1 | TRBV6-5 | TGTGCCAGCAGCCTGGGACAGGGGGCTTCCTACGAGCAGTACTTC | CASSLGQGASYEQYF
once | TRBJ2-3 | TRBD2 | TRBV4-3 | TGCGCCAGCAGCTCGGGGGGGATCACAGATACGCAGTATTTT | CASSSGGITDTQYF
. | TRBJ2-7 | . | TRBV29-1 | TGCAGCGTGAGAGAGTCGAGCTACGAGCAGTACTTC | CSVRESSYEQYF